Listed below are T cell receptor beta chains from one sample, sequenced in a study of spatial heterogeneity in lung cancer. TCRdb processed the 5' RACE reads anew with MiXCR; each CDR3 protein has one entry. The table includes 75,000 to 85,000 distinct CDR3 sequences, about 20% detected once. This sample comprised PBMCs, obtained at surgery. These receptors were obtained from a male donor with early-stage non-small cell lung cancer. CDR3s include the opening cysteine and the closing phenylalanine or tryptophan. The order of the fields is CDR3 length, V gene, D gene, J gene, clone size, CDR3 protein, CDR3 DNA. D genes are given only for firm matches. Rows give clone size only sometimes, using once, few, many, or a class for an expanded clone.

length: 14
V: TRBV20-1
D: TRBD1
J: TRBJ1-4
size: -
CDR3: CSARSGTGNEKLFF
DNA: TGCAGTGCTAGATCCGGGACAGGAAATGAAAAACTGTTTTTT

length: 14
V: TRBV28
D: -
J: TRBJ2-5
size: -
CDR3: CASREGSGQETQYF
DNA: TGTGCCAGCAGAGAAGGGTCAGGACAAGAGACCCAGTACTTC

length: 11
V: TRBV28
D: -
J: TRBJ2-1
size: many
CDR3: CASSFRHNTFF
DNA: TGTGCCAGCAGTTTCCGACACAATACGTTCTTC

length: 19
V: TRBV5-1
D: -
J: TRBJ2-1
size: few
CDR3: CASSLAKASDSAIYNEQFF
DNA: TGCGCCAGCAGCTTGGCTAAGGCTAGCGATAGCGCCATTTACAATGAGCAGTTCTTC

length: 14
V: TRBV3-1
D: TRBD1
J: TRBJ2-7
size: many
CDR3: CASSQGTGTYEQYF
DNA: TGTGCCAGCAGCCAGGGGACAGGGACCTACGAGCAGTACTTC

length: 17
V: TRBV28
D: TRBD2
J: TRBJ2-7
size: -
CDR3: CASSMGLAGGGPYEQYF
DNA: TGTGCCAGCAGTATGGGACTAGCGGGAGGAGGTCCCTACGAGCAGTACTTC

length: 12
V: TRBV9
D: -
J: TRBJ2-7
size: medium-sized
CDR3: CASSARTGEQYF
DNA: TGTGCCAGCAGCGCCCGGACTGGGGAGCAGTACTTC

length: 15
V: TRBV29-1
D: TRBD2
J: TRBJ2-7
size: many
CDR3: CSASGTSGDDYEQYF
DNA: TGCAGCGCCTCCGGGACTAGCGGGGACGACTACGAGCAGTACTTC

length: 15
V: TRBV4-3
D: -
J: TRBJ1-1
size: -
CDR3: CASSQDLIGNTEAFF
DNA: TGCGCCAGCAGCCAAGATCTAATAGGGAACACTGAAGCTTTCTTT

length: 14
V: TRBV6-2/TRBV6-3
D: -
J: TRBJ1-5
size: -
CDR3: CASSPAMSRQPQHF
DNA: TGTGCCAGCAGTCCAGCGATGAGTCGCCAGCCCCAGCATTTT

length: 15
V: TRBV11-2
D: -
J: TRBJ2-7
size: -
CDR3: CASSLAGQDPYEQYF
DNA: TGTGCCAGCAGCTTAGCCGGGCAGGACCCCTACGAGCAGTACTTC

length: 17
V: TRBV7-3
D: -
J: TRBJ2-2
size: -
CDR3: CASSPNLGGANTGELFF
DNA: TGTGCCAGCAGTCCTAACCTTGGGGGCGCGAACACCGGGGAGCTGTTTTTT

length: 17
V: TRBV30
D: -
J: TRBJ2-3
size: -
CDR3: CAWSVFGGFPSTDTQYF
DNA: TGTGCCTGGAGTGTATTTGGCGGGTTTCCTAGCACAGATACGCAGTATTTT

length: 15
V: TRBV29-1
D: -
J: TRBJ1-1
size: -
CDR3: CSVEGTAGMNTEAFF
DNA: TGCAGCGTTGAAGGGACAGCAGGGATGAACACTGAAGCTTTCTTT

length: 15
V: TRBV27
D: -
J: TRBJ2-3
size: -
CDR3: CASSFWADSTDTQYF
DNA: TGTGCCAGCAGTTTTTGGGCGGATAGCACAGATACGCAGTATTTT

length: 12
V: TRBV29-1
D: -
J: TRBJ1-1
size: -
CDR3: CSVRQGGTEAFF
DNA: TGCAGCGTTCGCCAGGGCGGGACTGAAGCTTTCTTT

length: 16
V: TRBV4-1
D: TRBD1
J: TRBJ1-3
size: -
CDR3: CVSSQDWLQGRNTIYF
DNA: TGCGTCAGCAGCCAAGATTGGCTACAGGGGAGAAACACCATATATTTT

length: 14
V: TRBV27
D: TRBD1
J: TRBJ1-2
size: few
CDR3: CASTTGQGNYGYTF
DNA: TGTGCCAGCACCACGGGACAGGGGAACTATGGCTACACCTTC

length: 14
V: TRBV29-1
D: TRBD1
J: TRBJ1-1
size: -
CDR3: CSVTNRGTNTEAFF
DNA: TGCAGCGTTACGAACAGGGGAACGAACACTGAAGCTTTCTTT

length: 13
V: TRBV6-2/TRBV6-3
D: TRBD1
J: TRBJ1-1
size: few
CDR3: CASSRGRNTEAFF
DNA: TGTGCCAGCAGCAGGGGGAGGAACACTGAAGCTTTCTTT

length: 16
V: TRBV9
D: TRBD2
J: TRBJ2-2
size: few
CDR3: CASSSWTSGYTGELFF
DNA: TGTGCCAGCAGCTCATGGACTAGCGGGTACACCGGGGAGCTGTTTTTT

length: 14
V: TRBV13
D: TRBD1
J: TRBJ2-7
size: -
CDR3: CASSRQGAVHEQYF
DNA: TGTGCCAGCAGCCGCCAGGGGGCTGTCCACGAGCAGTACTTC

length: 17
V: TRBV6-6
D: -
J: TRBJ2-3
size: few
CDR3: CASRGPRWGSSTDTQYF
DNA: TGTGCCAGCAGAGGCCCTAGATGGGGCTCGAGCACAGATACGCAGTATTTT

length: 14
V: TRBV4-3
D: -
J: TRBJ2-5
size: -
CDR3: CASSQDNRRETQYF
DNA: TGCGCCAGCAGCCAAGATAACAGGAGAGAGACCCAGTACTTC

length: 16
V: TRBV7-6
D: TRBD1
J: TRBJ2-6
size: many
CDR3: CASSETGAVGANVLTF
DNA: TGTGCCAGCAGCGAAACAGGGGCGGTTGGGGCCAACGTCCTGACTTTC

length: 12
V: TRBV28
D: -
J: TRBJ1-2
size: many
CDR3: CASSLMGFGYTF
DNA: TGTGCCAGCAGTTTAATGGGGTTCGGCTACACCTTC

length: 13
V: TRBV27
D: -
J: TRBJ2-7
size: -
CDR3: CASTDTPRGEQYF
DNA: TGTGCCAGCACGGACACCCCCCGGGGCGAGCAGTACTTC

length: 15
V: TRBV7-7
D: -
J: TRBJ2-1
size: -
CDR3: CASSLEGGTYNEQFF
DNA: TGTGCTAGCAGCTTAGAGGGGGGAACCTACAATGAGCAGTTCTTC

length: 12
V: TRBV15
D: -
J: TRBJ1-2
size: few
CDR3: CATSRAGYGYTF
DNA: TGTGCCACCAGCAGAGCCGGGTATGGCTACACCTTC